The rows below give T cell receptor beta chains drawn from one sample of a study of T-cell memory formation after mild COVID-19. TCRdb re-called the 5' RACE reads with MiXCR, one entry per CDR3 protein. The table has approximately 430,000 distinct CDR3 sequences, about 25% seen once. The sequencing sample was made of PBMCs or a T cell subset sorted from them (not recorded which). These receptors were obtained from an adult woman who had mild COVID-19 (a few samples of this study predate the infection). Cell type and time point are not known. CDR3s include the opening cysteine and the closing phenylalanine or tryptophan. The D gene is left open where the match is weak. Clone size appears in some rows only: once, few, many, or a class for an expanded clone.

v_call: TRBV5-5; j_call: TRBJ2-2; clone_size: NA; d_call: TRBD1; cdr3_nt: TGTGCCAGCAGCTCTTTTGGGACAGGGGGGACCGGGGAGCTGTTTTTT; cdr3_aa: CASSSFGTGGTGELFF
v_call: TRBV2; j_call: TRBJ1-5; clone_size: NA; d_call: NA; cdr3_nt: TGTGCCACCGGACAGCAAAATCAGCCCCAGCATTTT; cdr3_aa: CATGQQNQPQHF
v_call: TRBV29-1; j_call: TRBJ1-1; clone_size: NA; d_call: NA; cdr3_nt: TGCAGCGTTGGGGGCGGTAATGAAGCTTTCTTT; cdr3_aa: CSVGGGNEAFF
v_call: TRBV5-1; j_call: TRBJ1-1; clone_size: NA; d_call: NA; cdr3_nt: TGCGCCAGCAGCGAAGGGTGGAGCACTGAAGCTTTCTTT; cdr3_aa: CASSEGWSTEAFF
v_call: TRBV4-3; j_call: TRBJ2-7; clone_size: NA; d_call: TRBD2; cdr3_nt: TGCGCCAGCAGCCAAGATCGGGGGGACGAGCAGTACTTC; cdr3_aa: CASSQDRGDEQYF
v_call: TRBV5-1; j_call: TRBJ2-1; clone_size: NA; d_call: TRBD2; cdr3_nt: TGCGCCAGCAGCTTGGCGCTTTCGCGGGAGACCCCCGCCTACAATGAGCAGTTCTTC; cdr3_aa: CASSLALSRETPAYNEQFF
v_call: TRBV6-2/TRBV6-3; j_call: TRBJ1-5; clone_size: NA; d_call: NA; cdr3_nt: TGTGCCAGCAGTTATTTAAGTACAGCTCAGCCCCAGCATTTT; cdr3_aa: CASSYLSTAQPQHF
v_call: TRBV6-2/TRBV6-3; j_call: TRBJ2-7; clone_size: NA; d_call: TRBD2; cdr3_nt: TGTGCCAGCAGAGGGACTAGCGGTGGCGAGCAGTACTTC; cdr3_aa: CASRGTSGGEQYF
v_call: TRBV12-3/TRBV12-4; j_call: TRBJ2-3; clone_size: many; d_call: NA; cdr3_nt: TGTGCCAGCAGTACGACGCTTGAGTCCACAGATACGCAGTATTTT; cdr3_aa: CASSTTLESTDTQYF
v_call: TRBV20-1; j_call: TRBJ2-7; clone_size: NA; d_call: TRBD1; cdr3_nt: TGCAGTGCTAGAGATTGGGACAGGGTCTCACCGTCCACGTACGAGCAGTACTTC; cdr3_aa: CSARDWDRVSPSTYEQYF
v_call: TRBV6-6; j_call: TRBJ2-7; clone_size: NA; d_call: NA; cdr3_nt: TGTGCCAGCACCTCGGGCCCGGGGATGTACTTC; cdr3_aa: CASTSGPGMYF
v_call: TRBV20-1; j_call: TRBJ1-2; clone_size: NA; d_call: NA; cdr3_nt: TGCAGTGCCGCTCCCCAGGGGAAGGATGGCTACACCTTC; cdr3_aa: CSAAPQGKDGYTF
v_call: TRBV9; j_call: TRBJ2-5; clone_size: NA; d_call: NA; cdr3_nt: TGTGCCAGCGGAAATGGGGGGAAAGGGGGCAAGACGGAGACCCAGTACTTC; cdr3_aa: CASGNGGKGGKTETQYF
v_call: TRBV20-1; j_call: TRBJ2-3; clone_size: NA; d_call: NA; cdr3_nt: TGCAGTGGGGAGACTCGCGGGGATACGCAGTATTTT; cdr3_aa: CSGETRGDTQYF
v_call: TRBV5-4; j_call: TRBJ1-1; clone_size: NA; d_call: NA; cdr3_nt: TGTGCCAGCAGCTCTCCGGGGGAATACACTGAAGCTTTCTTT; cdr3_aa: CASSSPGEYTEAFF
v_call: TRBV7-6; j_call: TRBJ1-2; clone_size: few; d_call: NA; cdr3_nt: TGTGCCAGCAGCGAAGATGGCTATGGCTACACCTTC; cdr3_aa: CASSEDGYGYTF
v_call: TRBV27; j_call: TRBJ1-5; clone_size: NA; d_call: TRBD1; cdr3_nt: TGTGCCAGCAGTCCGGGACAGACTTATAGCAATCAGCCCCAGCATTTT; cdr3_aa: CASSPGQTYSNQPQHF
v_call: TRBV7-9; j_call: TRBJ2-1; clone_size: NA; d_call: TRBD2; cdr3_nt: TGTGCCAGCAGCTCGACAAGCGGGGGGTTCTCCTACAATGAGCAGTTCTTC; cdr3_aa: CASSSTSGGFSYNEQFF
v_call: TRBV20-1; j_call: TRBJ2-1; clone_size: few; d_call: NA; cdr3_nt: TGCAGTGCTAGAGATGGACGGAGCCAGTTCTTC; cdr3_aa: CSARDGRSQFF
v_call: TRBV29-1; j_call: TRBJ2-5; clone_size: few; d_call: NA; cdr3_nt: TGCAGCGTTGGCCTAGGGCAGGGGCTCCCTCAGACCCAGTACTTC; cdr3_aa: CSVGLGQGLPQTQYF
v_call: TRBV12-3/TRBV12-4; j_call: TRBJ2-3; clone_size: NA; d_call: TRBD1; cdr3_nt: TGTGCCAGCAATTTCCGGGACAGAGGCACAGATACGCAGTATTTT; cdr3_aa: CASNFRDRGTDTQYF
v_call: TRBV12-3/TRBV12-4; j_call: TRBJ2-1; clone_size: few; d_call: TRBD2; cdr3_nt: TGTGCCAGCAGTTTGACTAGCGGGAGGGTTGGATGGGAGTTCTTC; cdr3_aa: CASSLTSGRVGWEFF
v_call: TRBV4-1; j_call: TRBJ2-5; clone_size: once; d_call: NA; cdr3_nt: TGCGCCAGCAGCCAGACCGGGACACTGTACCAAGAGACCCAGTACTTC; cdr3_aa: CASSQTGTLYQETQYF
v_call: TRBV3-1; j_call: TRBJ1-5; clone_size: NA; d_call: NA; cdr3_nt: TGTGCCAGCAGCCGTTGGGGGAGCCCCCGTCAGCCCCAGCATTTT; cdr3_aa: CASSRWGSPRQPQHF
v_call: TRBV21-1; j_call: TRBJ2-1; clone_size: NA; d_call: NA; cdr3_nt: TGTGCCAGCAGCAACCGGGACTGCCCCAATGAGCAGTTCTTC; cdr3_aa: CASSNRDCPNEQFF
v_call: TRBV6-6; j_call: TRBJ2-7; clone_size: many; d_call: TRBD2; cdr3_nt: TGTGCCAGCAGTTACGCTAGCGGGGGTCAGCAGTACTTC; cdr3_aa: CASSYASGGQQYF
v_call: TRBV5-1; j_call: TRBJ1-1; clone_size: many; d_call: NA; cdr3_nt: TGCGCCAGCAGTTCCGGGGCCACAGGCTTTGAAGCTTTCTTT; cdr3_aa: CASSSGATGFEAFF
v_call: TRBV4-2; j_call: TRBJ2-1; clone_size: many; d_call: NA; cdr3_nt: TGTGCCAGCAGCCAAGGGCAGGCCGACAATGAGCAGTTCTTC; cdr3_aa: CASSQGQADNEQFF
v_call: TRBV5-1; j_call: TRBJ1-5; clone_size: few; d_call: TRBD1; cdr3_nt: TGCGCCAGCAGCTTAGGGACAGGTAGAGATCAGCCCCAGCATTTT; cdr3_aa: CASSLGTGRDQPQHF
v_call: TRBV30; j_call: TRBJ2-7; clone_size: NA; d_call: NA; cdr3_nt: TGTGCCTGGAAATTAGCGATATCATCCCAGGAGCAGTACTTC; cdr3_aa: CAWKLAISSQEQYF
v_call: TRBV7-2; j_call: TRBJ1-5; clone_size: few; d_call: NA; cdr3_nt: TGTGCCAGCAGCTTAGTGGGGGTTGGTCAGCCCCAGCATTTT; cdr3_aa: CASSLVGVGQPQHF
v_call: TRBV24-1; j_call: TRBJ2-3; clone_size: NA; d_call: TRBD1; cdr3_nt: TGTGCCACCAGTGATTCCCTCAGGGGGCCGAGCACAGATACGCAGTATTTT; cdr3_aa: CATSDSLRGPSTDTQYF
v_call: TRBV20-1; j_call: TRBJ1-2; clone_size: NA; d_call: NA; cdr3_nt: TGCAGTGCTAGGGTCCAGAGGAGAGCTAACTATGGCTACACCTTC; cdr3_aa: CSARVQRRANYGYTF
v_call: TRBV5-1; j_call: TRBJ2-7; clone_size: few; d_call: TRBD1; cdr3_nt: TGCGCCAGCAGCTTGGACGACAGGGGGACCTACGAGCAGTACTTC; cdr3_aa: CASSLDDRGTYEQYF
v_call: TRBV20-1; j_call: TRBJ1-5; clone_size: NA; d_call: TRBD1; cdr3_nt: TGCAGTGCTAGAGCCCGACAGGGGGCATTTAATCAGCCCCAGCATTTT; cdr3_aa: CSARARQGAFNQPQHF
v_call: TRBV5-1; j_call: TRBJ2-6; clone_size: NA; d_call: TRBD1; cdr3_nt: TGCGCCAGCAGCTGGACAGGCCCCGGGGCCAACGTCCTGACTTTC; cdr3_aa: CASSWTGPGANVLTF
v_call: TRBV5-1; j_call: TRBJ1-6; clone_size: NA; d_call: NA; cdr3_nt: TGCGCCAGCAGCGCACAGGGCGCCTCCTCGGGGCCCCTCCACTTT; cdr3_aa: CASSAQGASSGPLHF
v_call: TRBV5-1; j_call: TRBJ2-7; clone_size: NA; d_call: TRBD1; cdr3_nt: TGCGCCAGCAGCTGGACAGGGGATGGAGAGCAGTACTTC; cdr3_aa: CASSWTGDGEQYF
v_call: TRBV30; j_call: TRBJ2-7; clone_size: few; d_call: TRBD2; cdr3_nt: TGTGCCTGGAGACAAGCGGGAGCATCTAGGGAGCAGTACTTC; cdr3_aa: CAWRQAGASREQYF
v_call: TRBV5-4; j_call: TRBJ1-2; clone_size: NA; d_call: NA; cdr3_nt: TGTGCCAGCAGCTTGGTGGAGCAGGGCGCTGGCTACACCTTC; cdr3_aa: CASSLVEQGAGYTF
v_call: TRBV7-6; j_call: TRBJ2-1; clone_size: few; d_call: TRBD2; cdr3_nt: TGTGCCAGCAGCCCGGCCAGGACTAGCGGTCTCTACAATGAGCAGTTCTTC; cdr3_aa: CASSPARTSGLYNEQFF
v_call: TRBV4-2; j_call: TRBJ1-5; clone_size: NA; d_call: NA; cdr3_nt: TGTGCCAGCAGCCAAGGGATCGACAGGATACTCCAGCCCCAGCATTTT; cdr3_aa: CASSQGIDRILQPQHF
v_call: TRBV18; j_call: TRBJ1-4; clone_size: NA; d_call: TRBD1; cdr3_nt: TGTGCCAGCTCACCGTCCCAGGGGGGGCCAACTAATGAAAAACTGTTTTTT; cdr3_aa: CASSPSQGGPTNEKLFF
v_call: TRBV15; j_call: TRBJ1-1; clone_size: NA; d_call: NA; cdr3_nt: TGTGCCACCAGCCCGGAGGGCAGCGAGAACACTGAAGCTTTCTTT; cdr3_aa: CATSPEGSENTEAFF
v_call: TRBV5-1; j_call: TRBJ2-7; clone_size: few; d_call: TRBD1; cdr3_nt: TGCGCCAGCAGCTCCGGGACAGGGCTCTACGAGCAGTACTTC; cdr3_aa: CASSSGTGLYEQYF
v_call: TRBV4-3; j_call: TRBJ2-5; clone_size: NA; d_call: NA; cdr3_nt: TGCGCCAGCAGCCAAGATCTGGGTTTCGGAGAGACCCAGTACTTC; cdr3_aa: CASSQDLGFGETQYF
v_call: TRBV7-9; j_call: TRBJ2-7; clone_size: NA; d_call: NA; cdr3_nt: TGTGCCAGCAGCTCGCCGAGAGACAGCCGATACGAGCAGTACTTC; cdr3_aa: CASSSPRDSRYEQYF